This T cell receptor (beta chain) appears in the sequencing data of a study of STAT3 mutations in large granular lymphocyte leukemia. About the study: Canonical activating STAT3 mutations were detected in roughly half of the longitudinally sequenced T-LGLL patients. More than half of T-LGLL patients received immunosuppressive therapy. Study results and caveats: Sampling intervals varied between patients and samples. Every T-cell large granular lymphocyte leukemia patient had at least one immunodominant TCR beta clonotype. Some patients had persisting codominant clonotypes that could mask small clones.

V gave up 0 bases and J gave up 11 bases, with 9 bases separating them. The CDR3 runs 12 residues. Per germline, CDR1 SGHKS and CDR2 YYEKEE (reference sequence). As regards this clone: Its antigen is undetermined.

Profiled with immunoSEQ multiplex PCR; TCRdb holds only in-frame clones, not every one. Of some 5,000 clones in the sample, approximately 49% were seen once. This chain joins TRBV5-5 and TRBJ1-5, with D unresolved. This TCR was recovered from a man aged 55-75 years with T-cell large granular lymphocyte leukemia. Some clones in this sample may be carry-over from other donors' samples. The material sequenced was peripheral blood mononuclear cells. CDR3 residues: CASSLGWGTQHF. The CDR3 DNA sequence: TGTGCCAGCAGCTTGGGTTGGGGAACCCAGCATTTT.